These T cell receptor beta chains were read from a single sample in a study of shared clonotypes between healthy human individuals. Produced via immunoSEQ multiplex PCR; TCRdb's table is partial and in-frame only. Among approximately 1,500,000 clones listed, approximately 98% were seen once. Input material: naive CD4+ T cells sorted from blood. Every receptor here comes from a young man in good health. CDR3s include the opening cysteine and the closing phenylalanine or tryptophan. The D gene is left open where the match is weak. Rows may omit the clone size; those that give it use once, few, many or a size class.

clone_size: few; v_call: TRBV29-1; j_call: TRBJ2-5; d_call: TRBD1; cdr3_aa: CSVDQGAEETQYF; cdr3_nt: TGCAGCGTTGACCAGGGGGCAGAAGAGACCCAGTACTTC
clone_size: NA; v_call: TRBV11-3; j_call: TRBJ1-1; d_call: NA; cdr3_aa: CASSLATGTEAFF; cdr3_nt: TGTGCCAGCAGCTTAGCGACCGGTACTGAAGCTTTCTTT
clone_size: NA; v_call: TRBV11-2; j_call: TRBJ2-7; d_call: TRBD2; cdr3_aa: CASSPTTSGLSYEQYF; cdr3_nt: TGTGCCAGCAGCCCAACCACTAGCGGACTCTCCTACGAGCAGTACTTC
clone_size: NA; v_call: TRBV28; j_call: TRBJ1-2; d_call: NA; cdr3_aa: CASRLNIPGPQYGYTF; cdr3_nt: TGTGCCAGCAGACTCAACATTCCGGGACCGCAATATGGCTACACCTTC
clone_size: once; v_call: TRBV10-3; j_call: TRBJ2-7; d_call: NA; cdr3_aa: CAINNGGPPLYEQYF; cdr3_nt: TGTGCCATCAATAACGGGGGACCTCCCCTCTACGAGCAGTACTTC
clone_size: NA; v_call: TRBV5-4; j_call: TRBJ1-2; d_call: TRBD1; cdr3_aa: CASSLGGQTASNYGYTF; cdr3_nt: TGTGCCAGCAGCTTGGGGGGACAGACCGCTTCTAACTATGGCTACACCTTC
clone_size: NA; v_call: TRBV5-1; j_call: TRBJ2-1; d_call: NA; cdr3_aa: CASSRDQSSSYNEQFF; cdr3_nt: TGCGCCAGCAGCCGGGACCAAAGTTCCAGCTACAATGAGCAGTTCTTC
clone_size: NA; v_call: TRBV27; j_call: TRBJ2-7; d_call: TRBD2; cdr3_aa: CASRLLGLAETTYEQYF; cdr3_nt: TGTGCCAGCAGACTTCTGGGACTAGCGGAGACAACCTACGAGCAGTACTTC
clone_size: NA; v_call: TRBV5-4; j_call: TRBJ2-3; d_call: TRBD1; cdr3_aa: CASSFTGTGTLIDTQYF; cdr3_nt: TGTGCCAGCAGCTTCACCGGGACAGGCACTCTTATAGATACGCAGTATTTT
clone_size: NA; v_call: TRBV27; j_call: TRBJ2-5; d_call: NA; cdr3_aa: CASSNLAIRQETQYF; cdr3_nt: TGTGCCAGCAGTAATCTGGCAATCAGACAAGAGACCCAGTACTTC
clone_size: NA; v_call: TRBV28; j_call: TRBJ1-1; d_call: NA; cdr3_aa: CASSLYPGPTEAFF; cdr3_nt: TGTGCCAGCAGTTTATACCCGGGCCCTACTGAAGCTTTCTTT
clone_size: NA; v_call: TRBV11-3; j_call: TRBJ2-1; d_call: NA; cdr3_aa: CASSKRTGYNEQFF; cdr3_nt: TGTGCCAGCAGCAAGCGAACGGGGTACAATGAGCAGTTCTTC
clone_size: NA; v_call: TRBV9; j_call: TRBJ1-1; d_call: TRBD1; cdr3_aa: CASSTRTGDTEAFF; cdr3_nt: TGTGCCAGCAGCACTCGGACAGGGGACACTGAAGCTTTCTTT
clone_size: NA; v_call: TRBV6-1; j_call: TRBJ2-7; d_call: NA; cdr3_aa: CASRNIAASSYEQYF; cdr3_nt: TGTGCCAGCAGAAACATAGCGGCGAGCTCCTACGAGCAGTACTTC
clone_size: NA; v_call: TRBV23-1; j_call: TRBJ2-5; d_call: NA; cdr3_aa: CASSRGAETQYF; cdr3_nt: TGCGCCAGCAGTCGGGGGGCAGAGACCCAGTACTTC
clone_size: once; v_call: TRBV5-4; j_call: TRBJ2-7; d_call: NA; cdr3_aa: CASSLAGTPDEQYF; cdr3_nt: TGTGCCAGCAGCTTGGCCGGGACGCCGGACGAGCAGTACTTC
clone_size: NA; v_call: TRBV2; j_call: TRBJ2-5; d_call: NA; cdr3_aa: CASSSQGKETQYF; cdr3_nt: TGTGCCAGCAGCTCCCAGGGAAAAGAGACCCAGTACTTC
clone_size: NA; v_call: TRBV7-2; j_call: TRBJ2-2; d_call: TRBD1; cdr3_aa: CASSRDRVDGELFF; cdr3_nt: TGTGCCAGCAGCCGGGACAGGGTTGACGGGGAGCTGTTTTTT
clone_size: NA; v_call: TRBV5-5; j_call: TRBJ2-1; d_call: TRBD1; cdr3_aa: CASSYTGQTPYNEQFF; cdr3_nt: TGTGCCAGCAGCTATACGGGACAGACACCCTACAATGAGCAGTTCTTC
clone_size: once; v_call: TRBV19; j_call: TRBJ2-1; d_call: TRBD1; cdr3_aa: CASSVATGGFSYNEQFF; cdr3_nt: TGTGCCAGTAGTGTCGCGACAGGGGGCTTCTCCTACAATGAGCAGTTCTTC
clone_size: NA; v_call: TRBV7-8; j_call: TRBJ2-1; d_call: TRBD2; cdr3_aa: CASSLSTSGSNEQFF; cdr3_nt: TGTGCCAGCAGCTTGTCGACTAGCGGGAGCAATGAGCAGTTCTTC
clone_size: NA; v_call: TRBV7-2; j_call: TRBJ2-7; d_call: NA; cdr3_aa: CASSLVGALIYEQYF; cdr3_nt: TGTGCCAGCAGCTTAGTTGGCGCACTTATTTACGAGCAGTACTTC
clone_size: NA; v_call: TRBV28; j_call: TRBJ2-5; d_call: TRBD2; cdr3_aa: CASHGLVEETQYF; cdr3_nt: TGTGCCAGCCACGGACTAGTGGAAGAGACCCAGTACTTC
clone_size: once; v_call: TRBV9; j_call: TRBJ2-2; d_call: NA; cdr3_aa: CASSVSGQGNYPGELFF; cdr3_nt: TGTGCCAGCAGCGTATCCGGTCAGGGCAATTATCCCGGGGAGCTGTTTTTT